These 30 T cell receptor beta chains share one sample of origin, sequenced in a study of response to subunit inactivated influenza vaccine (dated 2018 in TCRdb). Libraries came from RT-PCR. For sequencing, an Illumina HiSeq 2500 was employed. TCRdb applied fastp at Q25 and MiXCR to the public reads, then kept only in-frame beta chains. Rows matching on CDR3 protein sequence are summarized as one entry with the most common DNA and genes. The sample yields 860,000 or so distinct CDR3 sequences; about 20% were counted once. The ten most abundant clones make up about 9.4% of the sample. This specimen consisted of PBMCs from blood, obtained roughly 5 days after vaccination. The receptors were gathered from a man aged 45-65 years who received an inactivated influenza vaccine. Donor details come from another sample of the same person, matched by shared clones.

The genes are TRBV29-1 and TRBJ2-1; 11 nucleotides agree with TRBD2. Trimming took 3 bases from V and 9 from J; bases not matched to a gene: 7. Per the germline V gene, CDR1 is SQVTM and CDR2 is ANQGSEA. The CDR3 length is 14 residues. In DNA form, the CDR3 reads TGCAGCGTTGATTTTCGGCTAGCGGGAGGTGAGCAGTTCTTC. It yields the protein CSVDFRLAGGEQFF.

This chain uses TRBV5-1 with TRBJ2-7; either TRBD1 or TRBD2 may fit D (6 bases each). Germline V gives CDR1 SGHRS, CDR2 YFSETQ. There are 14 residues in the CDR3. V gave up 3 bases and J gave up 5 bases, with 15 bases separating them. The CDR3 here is CASSSAGQRNEQYF. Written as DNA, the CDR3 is TGCGCCAGCAGCTCGGCGGGACAAAGGAACGAGCAGTACTTC.

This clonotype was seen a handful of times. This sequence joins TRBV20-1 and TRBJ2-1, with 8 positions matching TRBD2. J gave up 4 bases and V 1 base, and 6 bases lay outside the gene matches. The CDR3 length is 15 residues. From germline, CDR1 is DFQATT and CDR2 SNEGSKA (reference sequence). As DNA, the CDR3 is TGCAGTGCTAGAGTAGTAGCGGGATTATACAATGAGCAGTTCTTC. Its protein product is CSARVVAGLYNEQFF.

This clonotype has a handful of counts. CDR3: CSASLTPGGSYEQYF. The CDR3 bases are TGCAGTGCTTCGCTCACTCCGGGAGGTTCCTACGAGCAGTACTTC. The chain has TRBV20-1 and TRBJ2-7; TRBD2 matches 7 bases. The CDR3 runs to 15 residues. The V and J ends lost 5 bases and 1 base, in that order; junction bases with no gene match: 11. Germline CDR1 reads DFQATT; CDR2 reads SNEGSKA (reference sequence).

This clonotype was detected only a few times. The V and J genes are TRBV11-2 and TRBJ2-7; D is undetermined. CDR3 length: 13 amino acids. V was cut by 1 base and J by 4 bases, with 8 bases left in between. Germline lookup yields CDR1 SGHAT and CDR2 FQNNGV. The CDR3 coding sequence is TGTGCCAGCAGCTTAGGGCCGCAGTACGAGCAGTACTTC. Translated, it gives CASSLGPQYEQYF. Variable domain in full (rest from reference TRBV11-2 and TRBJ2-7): EAGVAQSPRYKIIEKRQSVAFWCNPISGHATLYWYQQILGQGPKLLIQFQNNGVVDDSQLPKDRFSAERLKGVDSTLKIQPAKLEDSAVYLCASSLGPQYEQYFGPGTRLTVT.

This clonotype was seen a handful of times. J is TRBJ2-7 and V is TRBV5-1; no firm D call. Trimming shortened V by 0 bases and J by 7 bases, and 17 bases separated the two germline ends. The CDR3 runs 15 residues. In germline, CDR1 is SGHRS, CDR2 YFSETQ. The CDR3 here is CASSLVYSSIGEQYF. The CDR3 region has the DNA TGCGCCAGCAGCTTGGTGTACTCCTCTATCGGAGAGCAGTACTTC.

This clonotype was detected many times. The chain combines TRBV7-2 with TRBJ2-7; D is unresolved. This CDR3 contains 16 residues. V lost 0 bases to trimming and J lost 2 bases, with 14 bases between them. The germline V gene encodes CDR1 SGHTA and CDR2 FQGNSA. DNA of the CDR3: TGTGCCAGCAGCTTAGCGGGATTAACAACCACCTACGAGCAGTACTTC. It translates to CASSLAGLTTTYEQYF.

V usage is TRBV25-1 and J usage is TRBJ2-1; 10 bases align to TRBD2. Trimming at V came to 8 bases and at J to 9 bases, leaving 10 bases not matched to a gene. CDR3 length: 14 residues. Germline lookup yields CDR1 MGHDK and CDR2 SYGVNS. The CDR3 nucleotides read TGTGCCAGCTCAAGCGGGGGGGCCGTCGTTGAGCAGTTCTTC. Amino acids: CASSSGGAVVEQFF.

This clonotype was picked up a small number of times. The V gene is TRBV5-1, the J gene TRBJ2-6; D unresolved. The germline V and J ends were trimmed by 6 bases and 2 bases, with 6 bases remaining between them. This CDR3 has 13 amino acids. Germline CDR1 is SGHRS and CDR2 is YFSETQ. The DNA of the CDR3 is TGCGCCAGCAAGGAGCCTGGGGCCAACGTCCTGACTTTC. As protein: CASKEPGANVLTF.

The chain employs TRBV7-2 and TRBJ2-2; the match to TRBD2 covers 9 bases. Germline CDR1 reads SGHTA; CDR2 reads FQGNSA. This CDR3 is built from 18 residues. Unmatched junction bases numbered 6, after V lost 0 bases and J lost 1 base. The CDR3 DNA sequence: TGTGCCAGCAGCTTAGCGAGCCTAGCGGGGATGAACACCGGGGAGCTGTTTTTT. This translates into CASSLASLAGMNTGELFF.

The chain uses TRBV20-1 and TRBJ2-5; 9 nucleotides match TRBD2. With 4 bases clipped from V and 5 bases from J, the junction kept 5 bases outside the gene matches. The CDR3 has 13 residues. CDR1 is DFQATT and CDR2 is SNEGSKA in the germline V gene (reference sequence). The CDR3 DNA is TGCAGTGCTATAGCGGGAGTAAGGGAGACCCAGTACTTC. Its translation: CSAIAGVRETQYF.

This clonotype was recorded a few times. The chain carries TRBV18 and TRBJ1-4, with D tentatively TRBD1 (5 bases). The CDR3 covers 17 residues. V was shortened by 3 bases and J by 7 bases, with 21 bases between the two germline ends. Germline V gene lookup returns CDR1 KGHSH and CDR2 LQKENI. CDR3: CASSPKAPGPQGEKLFF. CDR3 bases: TGTGCCAGCTCACCCAAGGCGCCGGGCCCGCAGGGTGAAAAACTGTTTTTT.

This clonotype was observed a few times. CDR3: CASSSAVGLAASPGTQYF. CDR3 nucleotide sequence: TGTGCCAGCAGCTCGGCTGTGGGACTAGCGGCATCCCCCGGGACCCAGTACTTC. The chain employs TRBV5-4 and TRBJ2-5, with TRBD2 matching 11 bases. The CDR3 length is 18 residues. Germline V gene lookup returns CDR1 SGHNT and CDR2 YYREEE (reference sequence). With V trimmed by 3 bases and J by 7 bases, 17 bases remained unmatched.

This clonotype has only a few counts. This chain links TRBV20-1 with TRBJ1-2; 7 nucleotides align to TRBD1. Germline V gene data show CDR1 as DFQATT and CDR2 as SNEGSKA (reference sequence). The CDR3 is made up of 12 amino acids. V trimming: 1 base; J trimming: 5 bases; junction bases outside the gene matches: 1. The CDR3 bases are TGCAGTGCTAGAGGGACAGGTTATGGCTACACCTTC. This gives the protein CSARGTGYGYTF.

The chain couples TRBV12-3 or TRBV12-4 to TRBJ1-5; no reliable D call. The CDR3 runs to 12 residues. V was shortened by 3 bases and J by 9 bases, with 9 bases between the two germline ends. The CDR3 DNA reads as TGTGCCAGCAGTTTCCCTCAAGGGCCCCAGCATTTT. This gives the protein CASSFPQGPQHF.

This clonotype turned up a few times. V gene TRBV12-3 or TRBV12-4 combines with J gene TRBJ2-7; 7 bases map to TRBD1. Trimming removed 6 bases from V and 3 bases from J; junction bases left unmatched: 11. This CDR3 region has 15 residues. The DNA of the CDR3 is TGTGCCAGCAGCACCTACAGGGGCGCAGGCTACGAGCAGTACTTC. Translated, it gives CASSTYRGAGYEQYF.

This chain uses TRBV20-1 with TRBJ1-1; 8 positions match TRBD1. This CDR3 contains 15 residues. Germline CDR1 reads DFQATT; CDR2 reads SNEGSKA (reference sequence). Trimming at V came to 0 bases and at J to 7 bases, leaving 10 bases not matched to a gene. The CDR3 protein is CSARDPSTDRGEAFF. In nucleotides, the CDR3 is TGCAGTGCTAGAGACCCTTCGACAGACAGGGGTGAAGCTTTCTTT.

The chain's CDR3 is CASSIFRDGTGELFF. The CDR3 DNA sequence: TGTGCCAGTAGTATTTTTAGGGATGGCACCGGGGAGCTGTTTTTT. The chain carries TRBV19 and TRBJ2-2, with D unresolved. Germline lookup yields CDR1 LNHDA and CDR2 SQIVND (reference sequence). Trimming stripped 3 bases from V and 4 bases from J, with 12 bases between. The CDR3 runs 15 residues.

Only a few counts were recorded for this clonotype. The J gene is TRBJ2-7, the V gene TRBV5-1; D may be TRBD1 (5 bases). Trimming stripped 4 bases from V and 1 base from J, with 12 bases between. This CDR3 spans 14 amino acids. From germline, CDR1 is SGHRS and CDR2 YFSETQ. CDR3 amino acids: CASSPGIGSYEQYF. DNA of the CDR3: TGCGCCAGCAGCCCAGGGATAGGGTCCTACGAGCAGTACTTC.

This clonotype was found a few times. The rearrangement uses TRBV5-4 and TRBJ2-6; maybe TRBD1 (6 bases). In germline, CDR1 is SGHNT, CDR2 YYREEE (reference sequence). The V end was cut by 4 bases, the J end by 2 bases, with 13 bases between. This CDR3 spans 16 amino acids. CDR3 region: CASSLASGAGANVLTF. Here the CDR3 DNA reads TGTGCCAGCAGCCTCGCTTCAGGGGCTGGGGCCAACGTCCTGACTTTC.

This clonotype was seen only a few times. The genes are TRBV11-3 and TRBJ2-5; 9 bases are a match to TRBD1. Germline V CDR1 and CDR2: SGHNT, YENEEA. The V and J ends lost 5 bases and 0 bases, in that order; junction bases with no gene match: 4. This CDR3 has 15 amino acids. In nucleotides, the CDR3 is TGTGCCAGCAGCAGCGGACAGGGGAACCAAGAGACCCAGTACTTC. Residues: CASSSGQGNQETQYF.

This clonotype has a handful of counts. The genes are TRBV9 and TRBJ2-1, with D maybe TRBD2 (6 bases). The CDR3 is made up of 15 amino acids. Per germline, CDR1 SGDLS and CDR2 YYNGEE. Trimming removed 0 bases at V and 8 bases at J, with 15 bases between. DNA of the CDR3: TGTGCCAGCAGCGTAGAGGAGGGGTTTGGGGATGAGCAGTTCTTC. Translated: CASSVEEGFGDEQFF. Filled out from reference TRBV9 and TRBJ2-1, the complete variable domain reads DSGVTQTPKHLITATGQRVTLRCSPRSGDLSVYWYQQSLDQGLQFLIQYYNGEERAKGNILERFSAQQFPDLHSELNLSSLELGDSALYFCASSVEEGFGDEQFFGPGTRLTVL.

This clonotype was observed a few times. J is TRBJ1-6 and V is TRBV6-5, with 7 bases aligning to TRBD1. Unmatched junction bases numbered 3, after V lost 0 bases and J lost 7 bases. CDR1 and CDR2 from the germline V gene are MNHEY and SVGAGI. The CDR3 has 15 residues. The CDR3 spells CASSYSGQENSPLHF. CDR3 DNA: TGTGCCAGCAGTTACTCCGGACAGGAAAATTCACCCCTCCACTTT.

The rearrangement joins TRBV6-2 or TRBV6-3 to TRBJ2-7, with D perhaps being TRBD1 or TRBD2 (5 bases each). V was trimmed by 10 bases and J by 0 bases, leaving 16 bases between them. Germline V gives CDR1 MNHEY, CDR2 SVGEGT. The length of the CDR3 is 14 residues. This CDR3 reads CATFRDENSYEQYF. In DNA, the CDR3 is TGTGCCACTTTCCGGGACGAAAACTCCTACGAGCAGTACTTC.

The CDR3 loop is CSAGGRSQETQYF. CDR3 DNA: TGCAGTGCTGGAGGACGGTCCCAAGAGACCCAGTACTTC. The rearrangement links TRBV20-1 to TRBJ2-5; tentatively, D is TRBD2 (5 bases). Germline V gene sequence: CDR1 DFQATT, CDR2 SNEGSKA (reference sequence). This CDR3 is 13 amino acids long. V was clipped by 5 bases and J by 1 base, with 11 bases between them.

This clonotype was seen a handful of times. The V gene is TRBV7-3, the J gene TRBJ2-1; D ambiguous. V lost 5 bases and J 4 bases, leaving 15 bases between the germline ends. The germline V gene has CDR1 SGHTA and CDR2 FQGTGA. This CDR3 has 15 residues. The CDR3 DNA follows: TGTGCCAGCAGCCCCCAGGCCAGGATTTACAATGAGCAGTTCTTC. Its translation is CASSPQARIYNEQFF.

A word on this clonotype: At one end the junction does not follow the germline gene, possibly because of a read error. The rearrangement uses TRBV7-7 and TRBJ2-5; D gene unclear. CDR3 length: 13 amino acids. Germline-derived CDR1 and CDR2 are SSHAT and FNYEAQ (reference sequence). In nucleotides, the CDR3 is TGTGCTAGCAGCTTAGTTCGCTACCAGACCCAGTACTTC. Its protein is CASSLVRYQTQYF.

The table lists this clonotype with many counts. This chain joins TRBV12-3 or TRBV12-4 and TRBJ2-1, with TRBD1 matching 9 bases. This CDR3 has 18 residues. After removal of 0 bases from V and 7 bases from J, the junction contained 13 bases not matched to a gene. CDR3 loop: CASSLAKIWDRELNEQFF. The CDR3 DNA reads TGTGCCAGCAGTTTAGCGAAAATCTGGGACAGGGAATTGAATGAGCAGTTCTTC.

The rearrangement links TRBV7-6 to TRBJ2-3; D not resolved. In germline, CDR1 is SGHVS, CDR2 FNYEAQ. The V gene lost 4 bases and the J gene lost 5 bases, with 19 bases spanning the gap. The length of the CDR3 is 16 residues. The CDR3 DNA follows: TGTGCCAGCAGCTCAACGGTCTCCTACTCGGGAGATACGCAGTATTTT. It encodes CASSSTVSYSGDTQYF. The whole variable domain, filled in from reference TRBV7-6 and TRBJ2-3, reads GAGVSQSPRYKVTKRGQDVALRCDPISGHVSLYWYRQALGQGPEFLTYFNYEAQQDKSGLPNDRFSAERPEGSISTLTIQRTEQRDSAMYRCASSSTVSYSGDTQYFGPGTRLTVL.

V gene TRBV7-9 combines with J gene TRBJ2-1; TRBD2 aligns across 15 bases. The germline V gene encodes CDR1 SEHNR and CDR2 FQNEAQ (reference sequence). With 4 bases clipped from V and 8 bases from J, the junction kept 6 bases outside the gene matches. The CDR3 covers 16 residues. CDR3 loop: CASSSGLAGGFDEQFF. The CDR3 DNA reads TGTGCCAGCAGCTCGGGACTAGCGGGAGGTTTCGATGAGCAGTTCTTC.